The 18 T cell receptor beta chains presented below share a single source sample, sequenced in a study of blood T cell repertoires in COVID-19. The table came from immunoSEQ multiplex PCR; TCRdb's copy has only in-frame clones and leaves some out. The data contain approximately 120,000 clones, about four fifths of them singletons. Material for sequencing was peripheral blood. The receptors originated from a human donor in a cohort sampled during active COVID-19.

This chain links TRBV6-5 with TRBJ2-3; 8 nucleotides line up with TRBD2. Losses at the gene ends were 6 bases for V and 2 bases for J; bases not matched to a gene: 7. The CDR3 consists of 15 residues. Looked up from germline, CDR1 is MNHEY and CDR2 is SVGAGI. DNA for the CDR3: TGTGCCAGCAGGCGAACGGGGGGGAACACAGATACGCAGTATTTT. It specifies CASRRTGGNTDTQYF.

DNA of the CDR3: TGCGCCAGCAGCTTGGATTTTACAGGGACCTACGAGCAGTACTTC. This translates into CASSLDFTGTYEQYF. The chain uses TRBV5-1 and TRBJ2-7; weak D call: TRBD1 (6 bases). V shed 0 bases and J shed 2 bases, with 12 bases lying between them. The CDR3 is made up of 15 amino acids. Germline CDR1 is SGHRS and CDR2 is YFSETQ.

This clone was detected once. The gene calls are TRBV3-1 (or the pseudogene TRBV3-2) and TRBJ1-1, with TRBD1 matching over 8 bases. Germline V gene data show CDR1 as LGHDT and CDR2 as YNNKEL (reference sequence). The CDR3 extends over 13 amino acids. Trimming cost V 4 bases and J 7 bases; bases outside gene matches: 5. CDR3 loop: CASSPGQAYEAFF. The DNA of the CDR3 is TGTGCCAGCAGCCCGGGACAGGCCTATGAAGCTTTCTTT.

The chain links TRBV18 to TRBJ2-6; D ambiguous. Germline V gives CDR1 KGHSH, CDR2 LQKENI. CDR3 length: 20 residues. V lost 1 base and J lost 1, with 20 bases in between. Here the CDR3 reads CASSPLLRNPELSGANVLTF. CDR3 DNA: TGTGCCAGCTCACCACTCCTACGGAACCCGGAGTTATCTGGGGCCAACGTCCTGACTTTC.

This CDR3 is CASSSRTSGGPSTDTQYF. DNA for the CDR3: TGTGCCAGCAGCTCGCGGACTAGCGGGGGGCCGAGCACAGATACGCAGTATTTT. The chain couples TRBV7-8 to TRBJ2-3, with 14 bases lining up with TRBD2. V lost 4 bases and J lost 0; bases outside the gene matches: 6. Per germline, CDR1 SGHVS and CDR2 FQNEAQ. The CDR3 covers 18 residues.

This sequence joins TRBV19 and TRBJ1-1; no firm D call. The CDR3 runs 13 residues. V was clipped by 5 bases and J by 4 bases, with 11 bases between them. The germline gives CDR1 LNHDA, CDR2 SQIVND (reference sequence). CDR3 DNA sequence: TGTGCCAGTAGTGAACGGGAGGGCACTGAAGCTTTCTTT. Residues: CASSEREGTEAFF.

This clone was recorded once. The genes are TRBV11-3 and TRBJ2-2; D possibly corresponds to TRBD1 (7 bases). This CDR3 region has 16 residues. Between the trimmed V and J ends, which lost 1 base and 4 bases, there was a span of 13 bases. Germline CDR1 reads SGHNT; CDR2 reads YENEEA. The CDR3 loop reads CASSLARGALTGELFF. CDR3 DNA sequence: TGTGCCAGCAGCTTAGCCAGGGGGGCTCTCACCGGGGAGCTGTTTTTT.

This chain joins TRBV28 and TRBJ2-5; weak D call: TRBD1 (5 bases). V was pared by 5 bases and J by 5 bases, with 12 bases between. The germline CDR1 and CDR2 sequences are MDHEN and SYDVKM. The CDR3 is made up of 13 amino acids. This chain's CDR3 is CASSKGAWETQYF. For the CDR3, the DNA is TGTGCCAGCAGTAAAGGGGCATGGGAGACCCAGTACTTC.

The chain recombines TRBV5-6 with TRBJ1-2; 7 positions match TRBD1. The germline CDR1 and CDR2 sequences are SGHDT and YYEEEE. With V trimmed by 4 bases and J by 6 bases, 6 bases remained unmatched. This CDR3 contains 13 residues. CDR3 DNA: TGTGCCAGCAGCCGTGACAGGGTGAATGGCTACACCTTC. Amino acids: CASSRDRVNGYTF.

The V gene is TRBV5-8, the J gene TRBJ2-7, with D unclear. V dropped 4 bases and J dropped 2 bases, with 13 bases sitting between them. Germline-derived CDR1 and CDR2 are SGHTS and YDEGEE. The CDR3 loop spans 14 amino acids. The DNA for the CDR3 is TGTGCCAGCAGCCTCTCCTCCGGTGCCTACGAGCAGTACTTC. It is translated as CASSLSSGAYEQYF. The full variable domain, rest sourced from reference TRBV5-8 and TRBJ2-7, is EAGVTQSPTHLIKTRGQQATLRCSPISGHTSVYWYQQALGLGLQFLLWYDEGEERNRGNFPPRFSGRQFPNYSSELNVNALELEDSALYLCASSLSSGAYEQYFGPGTRLTVT.

This clone was counted a single time. The V gene is TRBV7-6, the J gene TRBJ2-3, with D possibly matching TRBD2 (6 bases). Germline CDR1 is SGHVS and CDR2 is FNYEAQ. CDR3 length: 16 amino acids. V gave up 2 bases and J gave up 0 bases, with 12 bases separating them. CDR3 region: CASSLPRGTSTDTQYF. The CDR3 DNA is TGTGCCAGCAGCTTACCTCGGGGGACTAGCACAGATACGCAGTATTTT.

J is TRBJ1-4 and V is TRBV30; 9 nucleotides agree with TRBD1. CDR1 and CDR2 from the germline V gene are GTSNPN and SVGIG (reference sequence). V dropped 4 bases and J dropped 1; count of bases not matched to a gene: 7. The CDR3 totals 16 residues. In DNA form, the CDR3 reads TGTGCCTGGAACTACAGGGGGCGAGGAACTAATGAAAAACTGTTTTTT. The encoded protein is CAWNYRGRGTNEKLFF.

V usage is TRBV19 and J usage is TRBJ1-1, with 8 bases fitting TRBD1. The CDR3 length is 18 residues. Germline V gene lookup returns CDR1 LNHDA and CDR2 SQIVND (reference sequence). Trimming took 5 bases from V and 2 from J; bases not matched to a gene: 16. In nucleotides, the CDR3 is TGTGCCAGTAGTCGAACCGGGACAGGAGTAGGGTTAAACACTGAAGCTTTCTTT. It is translated as CASSRTGTGVGLNTEAFF.

The V call is TRBV20-1, the J call TRBJ2-4; no clear D. Germline assignment: CDR1 DFQATT and CDR2 SNEGSKA (reference sequence). V was trimmed by 7 bases and J by 2 bases, leaving 6 bases between them. CDR3 length: 11 amino acids. The CDR3 is CSGETKNIQYF. CDR3 DNA: TGCAGTGGAGAAACCAAAAACATTCAGTACTTC.

This clone showed up just once. V and J are TRBV15 and TRBJ2-7; TRBD1 agrees at 8 bases. Germline V CDR1 and CDR2: LNHNV, YYDKDF (reference sequence). The V segment lost 4 bases and the J segment 4 bases; nucleotides outside the gene matches: 9. The CDR3 is 15 amino acids. CDR3 nucleotides: TGTGCCACCAGCATAGCGACAGGGGATTTATACGAGCAGTACTTC. Translated, it gives CATSIATGDLYEQYF.

This clone came up once. The genes are TRBV12-3 or TRBV12-4 and TRBJ2-7; unclear D gene. The V end lost 2 bases, the J end lost 7 bases, and 6 bases lay between the germline ends. CDR3 length: 11 amino acids. The CDR3 is CASSLTVEQYF. The CDR3 coding sequence is TGTGCCAGCAGTTTAACTGTTGAGCAGTACTTC.

This clone was counted many times. As DNA, the CDR3 is TGCGCCAGCAGCCACGCCACGGGAGGTGGGTTTTCGGCGAGCACTGAAGCTTTCTTT. It translates to CASSHATGGGFSASTEAFF. The chain joins TRBV4-1 to TRBJ1-1; D is ambiguous. V gave up 3 bases and J gave up 4 bases, with 27 bases separating them. CDR1 MGHRA and CDR2 YSYEKL come from the germline V gene. This CDR3 has 19 amino acids.

The rearrangement joins TRBV6-5 to TRBJ1-1; D uncertain. The germline V gene has CDR1 MNHEY and CDR2 SVGAGI. V lost 6 bases and J 1 base, leaving 9 bases between the germline ends. This CDR3 comprises 13 residues. CDR3 loop: CASSLGRNTEAFF. Here the CDR3 DNA reads TGTGCCAGCAGCCTAGGGAGGAACACTGAAGCTTTCTTT.